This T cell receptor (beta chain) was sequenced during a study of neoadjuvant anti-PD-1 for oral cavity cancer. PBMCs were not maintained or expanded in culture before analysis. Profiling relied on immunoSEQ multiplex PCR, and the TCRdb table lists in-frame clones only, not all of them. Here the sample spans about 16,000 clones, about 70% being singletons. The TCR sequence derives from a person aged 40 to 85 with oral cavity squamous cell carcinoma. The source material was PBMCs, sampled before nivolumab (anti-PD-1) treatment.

The CDR3 sequence: CASSLGTSSYEQYF. CDR3 DNA sequence: TGCGCCAGCAGCCTAGGGACTAGCTCCTACGAGCAGTACTTC. The chain combines TRBV5-1 with TRBJ2-7; 8 bases fit TRBD2. Germline V gives CDR1 SGHRS, CDR2 YFSETQ. There are 14 residues in the CDR3. With 4 bases clipped from V and 0 bases from J, the junction kept 3 bases outside the gene matches.